The entry that follows covers one TCR beta chain sequence. The clone's antigen remains unknown. Per-base quality was not reported, and no clone a single base away is much larger than it. TCRbeta CDR3 regions were amplified from genomic DNA using the immunoSEQ Assay, a bias-controlled multiplex PCR. As for how the authors treated the data: The number of nucleated cells in each sample was estimated by amplification of reference gene primers within the assay. Sequence reads were collapsed and filtered to measure the absolute abundance of every unique TCRbeta CDR3 rearrangement. For each sample, productive Simpson clonality was calculated by taking the square root of Simpson's diversity index across productive rearrangements. The clones in this table, taken by TCRdb from immuneACCESS, are in-frame only. Not every clone is retained; where verified, under half of the shortfall comes from an unresolved V gene, and the cause of the rest is unknown. That table is the source of V, J and clone size, and D and trimming were worked out from the DNA. Across this sample there are fewer than 200,000 clones, with about 78% seen only once. Jointly, the top ten make up around 15% of the sample.

The entry originates in a study of blood T cell repertoires in COVID-19 (dated by TCRdb to 2020 to 2021). Describing the broader study: Samples from collaborators originated in the United States, Italy and Spain and spanned both the acute and convalescent phases of COVID-19. The prospective study material was composed of cDNA or gDNA derived from T cells, B-cell-depleted T cells, or PBMCs. Deeply sampled blood TCRbeta repertoires from subjects exposed to, actively infected with, or recovered from COVID-19 were included in the dataset. The repertoires were released in a freely available public database meant as a resource for research on the immune response to SARS-CoV-2. The samples were drawn from the first 160 participants of the ongoing ImmuneRACE study and from some 1,300 subjects provided by 6 global collaborators. The sample metadata nearly always contained a de-identified subject ID, COVID-19 status, age in years and sex. HLA class I and class II types, where available, came from metadata supplied by the sample provider rather than from assay-based typing. Overall study results and their limits: The amount of clinical and demographic metadata varied by source and participant and was provided uncurated.

Participants in the prospective study were aged 18 to 89 years, lived in 20 to 25 United States geographic areas, and enrolled through a virtual design. In the prospective study, cohorts were assigned on the basis of participant-reported clinical history obtained from a screening survey and a study questionnaire. Recovered participants in ImmuneRACE Cohort 3 were defined by two consecutive negative NP/OP PCR tests, clearance by a healthcare professional, or resolution of symptoms. Mobile phlebotomists in the prospective study collected whole blood, serum and a nasopharyngeal or oropharyngeal swab from every participant. Additional blood draws and questionnaires over an approximately two-month period could optionally be provided by prospective study participants. Before DNA extraction, blood samples from the prospective study were shipped at room temperature or frozen. This TCR was sampled from a woman aged 45-65 years who had recovered from COVID-19. Sequenced material: PBMCs or T cells enriched from blood (not recorded which).

The CDR3 has the sequence CATSKYDEGNREQYF. The nucleotide sequence is TGTGCCACGTCGAAATATGACGAGGGCAATCGGGAGCAGTACTTC. Rearrangement joined TRBV28 to TRBJ2-7; 5 matching bases give a weak D call of TRBD2. The germline V gene yields MDHEN for CDR1 and SYDVKM for CDR2. The CDR3 starts with the cysteine, ends with the phenylalanine, and has 15 residues. Only the CDR3 DNA stays, 45 bases, in frame from base 1. Trimming at the junction amounts to 10 bases on V and 7 bases on J, and the germline ends lie 26 bases apart.